In its sample, the clone carrying this TCR beta chain was seen a few times. Its antigen is undetermined. The data are from a study of PD-1 blockade in classical Hodgkin lymphoma. Study-level information: Patients received nivolumab 3 mg/kg intravenously every 2 weeks.

This CDR3 has 16 residues. V was clipped by 4 bases and J by 7 bases, with 20 bases between them. Germline V gene data show CDR1 as LNHDA and CDR2 as SQIVND (reference sequence). Time point described: cycle 4 day 1 (C4D1), after 6 weeks of nivolumab. Exposure to brentuximab vedotin varied, and each patient had relapsed following autologous stem cell transplantation. The authors purified CD4+ T cells from thawed PBMCs by magnetic negative selection. Broader study findings: Complete responders possessed baseline diversity comparable to newly diagnosed patients.

Clones were read by immunoSEQ multiplex PCR, and TCRdb kept only the in-frame ones, dropping some. The table includes 25,000 to 30,000 clones, under 80% detected once. The chain is built from TRBV19 and TRBJ2-4, with D possibly TRBD1 on 6 matching bases. Sequenced here: CD4+ T cells from blood, sampled before the fourth cycle of nivolumab. This receptor was obtained from a human donor with classical Hodgkin lymphoma. CDR3 in amino acids: CASSTPRQGPGNIQYF. Here the CDR3 DNA reads TGTGCCAGTAGTACCCCTCGCCAGGGGCCCGGGAACATTCAGTACTTC.